The 23 T cell receptor beta chains below come from one sample, sequenced in a study of immune cell composition in non-small cell lung cancer. This table comes from immunoSEQ multiplex PCR, and its TCRdb copy is limited to in-frame clones, with some not included. This table holds 6,000 to 8,000 clones, around 80% found once. Source material: lung tumor tissue. The receptors originated from a human donor with non-small cell lung cancer.

This chain joins TRBV6-1 and TRBJ1-5; D is possibly TRBD1 (6 bases). CDR3 length: 14 residues. CDR1 is MNHNS and CDR2 is SASEGT in the germline V gene. V was pared by 6 bases and J by 5 bases, with 14 bases between. CDR3 nucleotides: TGTGCCAGCAGCACGAGAGGGGGGGATCAGCCCCAGCATTTT. The encoded protein is CASSTRGGDQPQHF.

The chain recombines TRBV7-3 with TRBJ1-1; D not certain. V lost 1 base and J lost 1, with 10 bases in between. This CDR3 is built from 15 residues. CDR1 and CDR2 from the germline V gene are SGHTA and FQGTGA. The DNA of the CDR3 is TGTGCCAGCAGCTTAATCCGGGGTCCGAACACTGAAGCTTTCTTT. Translating it yields CASSLIRGPNTEAFF.

The V call is TRBV18, the J call TRBJ2-5; no clear D. V dropped 6 bases and J dropped 5 bases, with 16 bases sitting between them. Germline CDR1 KGHSH, CDR2 LQKENI. This CDR3 comprises 14 residues. The CDR3 reads CASSPRNNPETQYF. The CDR3 DNA reads as TGTGCCAGCTCGCCTCGGAATAATCCGGAGACCCAGTACTTC.

The chain recombines TRBV18 with TRBJ1-4; D call uncertain. Trimming shortened V by 2 bases and J by 8 bases, and 18 bases separated the two germline ends. The CDR3 runs 16 residues. Germline V gene lookup returns CDR1 KGHSH and CDR2 LQKENI. For the CDR3, the DNA is TGTGCCAGCTCACCAGAAAGGTCCCTATTCGCCGAAAAACTGTTTTTT. Amino acid sequence: CASSPERSLFAEKLFF. Full variable domain (outside the CDR3, taken from reference TRBV18 and TRBJ1-4): NAGVMQNPRHLVRRRGQEARLRCSPMKGHSHVYWYRQLPEEGLKFMVYLQKENIIDESGMPKERFSAEFPKEGPSILRIQQVVRGDSAAYFCASSPERSLFAEKLFFGSGTQLSVL.

The genes are TRBV18 and TRBJ1-2, with a tentative D call TRBD1 (5 bases). V was cut by 1 base and J by 3 bases, with 15 bases left in between. This CDR3 spans 16 amino acids. In germline, CDR1 is KGHSH, CDR2 LQKENI. CDR3 loop: CASSPRSGGGDYGYTF. In DNA, the CDR3 is TGTGCCAGCTCACCACGCAGTGGGGGAGGCGACTATGGCTACACCTTC.

The rearrangement links TRBV7-8 to TRBJ1-1, with D perhaps matching TRBD1 (5 bases). The germline V gene encodes CDR1 SGHVS and CDR2 FQNEAQ. The CDR3 contains 14 residues. Trimming cost V 3 bases and J 1 base, with 9 bases left between them. The CDR3 bases are TGTGCCAGCAGCTTTGGACAACAGAACACTGAAGCTTTCTTT. This gives the protein CASSFGQQNTEAFF.

The chain is built from TRBV5-1 and TRBJ2-5, with D tentatively TRBD1 (5 bases). Germline V gene data show CDR1 as SGHRS and CDR2 as YFSETQ. The CDR3 totals 16 residues. V was clipped by 2 bases and J by 5 bases, with 19 bases between them. This CDR3 reads CASSFQGLQSVETQYF. Here the CDR3 DNA reads TGCGCCAGCAGCTTCCAGGGTCTACAATCTGTGGAGACCCAGTACTTC. The entire variable domain, with the rest obtained from reference TRBV5-1 and TRBJ2-5, is as follows: KAGVTQTPRYLIKTRGQQVTLSCSPISGHRSVSWYQQTPGQGLQFLFEYFSETQRNKGNFPGRFSGRQFSNSRSEMNVSTLELGDSALYLCASSFQGLQSVETQYFGPGTRLLVL.

The genes are TRBV4-2 and TRBJ1-5; D unclear. The V gene lost 0 bases and the J gene lost 5 bases, with 5 bases spanning the gap. The CDR3 is 13 residues long. Germline assignment: CDR1 LGHNA and CDR2 YNFKEQ. Here the CDR3 DNA reads TGTGCCAGCAGCCAAGATCGGCATCAGCCCCAGCATTTT. Encoded protein: CASSQDRHQPQHF.

The CDR3 region has the DNA TGTGCCAGCTCAAGGGGGACGGATCAGCCCCAGCATTTT. Translating it yields CASSRGTDQPQHF. V usage is TRBV18 and J usage is TRBJ1-5, with a possible D match to TRBD1 (6 bases). The CDR3 spans 13 residues. The germline V and J ends were trimmed by 5 bases and 5 bases, with 10 bases remaining between them. The germline gives CDR1 KGHSH, CDR2 LQKENI.

The chain joins TRBV7-2 to TRBJ2-1; D is perhaps TRBD1 (7 bases). V shed 5 bases and J shed 6 bases, with 17 bases lying between them. CDR1 is SGHTA and CDR2 is FQGNSA in the germline V gene. This CDR3 has 15 amino acids. CDR3 coding DNA: TGTGCCAGCAGCCCAGGGGGGTTGGGTTTCAATGAGCAGTTCTTC. Translation gives CASSPGGLGFNEQFF.

The chain recombines TRBV19 with TRBJ2-1; the match to TRBD1 covers 8 bases. The CDR3 contains 15 residues. V was pared by 7 bases and J by 4 bases, with 9 bases of the junction left unmatched. CDR1 is LNHDA, CDR2 SQIVND, per germline (reference sequence). The CDR3 DNA sequence: TGTGCCAGTAAATTACCGGGACAGGATTACAATGAGCAGTTCTTC. Translation gives CASKLPGQDYNEQFF.

The sample holds a few counts of this clone. The genes are TRBV5-1 and TRBJ1-2; unclear D gene. Germline CDR1 reads SGHRS; CDR2 reads YFSETQ. Trimming shortened V by 3 bases and J by 3 bases, and 6 bases separated the two germline ends. The CDR3 runs to 12 residues. The CDR3 reads CASSWGDYGYTF. The CDR3 DNA follows: TGCGCCAGCAGCTGGGGAGACTATGGCTACACCTTC.

This sequence joins TRBV29-1 and TRBJ2-3, with 10 positions matching TRBD1. Germline values: CDR1 SQVTM, CDR2 ANQGSEA. This CDR3 has 13 amino acids. V was pared by 5 bases and J by 8 bases, with 7 bases of the junction left unmatched. The CDR3: CSVSDRGLGTQYF. The CDR3 nucleotides read TGCAGCGTTTCGGACAGGGGGTTGGGTACGCAGTATTTT.

The chain combines TRBV7-2 with TRBJ1-2; a weak D match, TRBD1 (5 bases). From germline, CDR1 is SGHTA and CDR2 FQGNSA. The CDR3 loop spans 16 amino acids. The V and J ends lost 0 bases and 5 bases respectively, with 16 bases between them. CDR3 sequence: CASSLAGGGGGYGYTF. In DNA form, the CDR3 reads TGTGCCAGCAGCTTAGCGGGGGGTGGGGGAGGATATGGCTACACCTTC. Together with reference TRBV7-2 and TRBJ1-2, the CDR3 gives the full variable domain: GAGVSQSPSNKVTEKGKDVELRCDPISGHTALYWYRQSLGQGLEFLIYFQGNSAPDKSGLPSDRFSAERTGGSVSTLTIQRTQQEDSAVYLCASSLAGGGGGYGYTFGSGTRLTVV.

V usage is TRBV5-1 and J usage is TRBJ2-3, with D unresolved. The V gene's germline CDR1 is SGHRS and CDR2 YFSETQ. The V and J ends lost 3 bases and 0 bases respectively, with 14 bases between them. The CDR3 runs to 16 residues. In nucleotides, the CDR3 is TGCGCCAGCAGCTCCGGGTCTTCTACTAGCACAGATACGCAGTATTTT. Its protein product is CASSSGSSTSTDTQYF.

V gene TRBV11-1 combines with J gene TRBJ2-3; TRBD2 matches at 15 bases. CDR1 is SGHAT, CDR2 FQDESV, per germline (reference sequence). This CDR3 is built from 17 residues. With 1 base clipped from V and 5 bases from J, the junction kept 4 bases outside the gene matches. CDR3 sequence: CASSLGTSGGGRDTQYF. CDR3 nucleotides: TGTGCCAGCAGCTTAGGGACTAGCGGGGGGGGCCGAGATACGCAGTATTTT.

This clone was picked up a small number of times. The V gene is TRBV5-6, the J gene TRBJ1-2, with D maybe TRBD1 (5 bases). The CDR3 has 13 amino acids. Germline CDR1 reads SGHDT; CDR2 reads YYEEEE. V was cut by 7 bases and J by 4 bases, with 14 bases left in between. The CDR3 nucleotides read TGTGCCAGCGCCGACGGGGCGGGCTATGGCTACACCTTC. Translation gives CASADGAGYGYTF.

The V call is TRBV7-3, the J call TRBJ2-5; TRBD2 matches at 8 bases. J lost 4 bases, V lost 2 bases, and 6 bases had no gene match. Germline lookup yields CDR1 SGHTA and CDR2 FQGTGA. The CDR3 consists of 15 residues. CDR3 nucleotide sequence: TGTGCCAGCAGCTTATACGGGGGGGCCACAGAGACCCAGTACTTC. The encoded protein is CASSLYGGATETQYF.

This chain connects TRBV27 to TRBJ1-5; D call uncertain. CDR1 and CDR2 (germline): MNHEY, SMNVEV (reference sequence). The CDR3 is made up of 13 amino acids. The germline V and J ends were trimmed by 0 bases and 12 bases, with 12 bases remaining between them. CDR3 protein: CASSLSRTALQHF. As DNA, the CDR3 is TGTGCCAGCAGTTTATCGAGAACGGCACTCCAGCATTTT.

The V and J genes are TRBV11-3 and TRBJ2-7; tentatively, D is TRBD1 (6 bases). Trimming removed 1 base from V and 1 base from J, with 11 bases in between. Germline-derived CDR1 and CDR2 are SGHNT and YENEEA. This CDR3 is built from 15 residues. The CDR3 DNA reads TGTGCCAGCAGCTTAGCAGGACAGCGTTCCTACGAGCAGTACTTC. This sequence encodes CASSLAGQRSYEQYF.

This chain connects TRBV11-2 to TRBJ1-5; D is unresolved. Trimming stripped 0 bases from V and 4 bases from J, with 10 bases between. The CDR3 covers 15 residues. Germline assignment: CDR1 SGHAT and CDR2 FQNNGV. The CDR3 is CASSLDIGENQPQHF. CDR3 nucleotides: TGTGCCAGCAGCTTAGATATTGGGGAAAATCAGCCCCAGCATTTT.

This chain joins TRBV5-6 and TRBJ2-5, with D perhaps being TRBD1 or TRBD2 (5 bases each). Trimming pared 0 bases from V and 0 bases from J, leaving 12 bases between. CDR3 length equals 16 residues. Germline values: CDR1 SGHDT, CDR2 YYEEEE. The CDR3 DNA is TGTGCCAGCAGCTTGGCCCTCGAGGGGTACCAAGAGACCCAGTACTTC. Its protein product is CASSLALEGYQETQYF.

The chain has TRBV19 and TRBJ1-2, with 7 nucleotides matching TRBD1. The trim removed 3 bases at V and 2 bases at J, leaving 3 bases unmatched. The CDR3 has 14 residues. From germline, CDR1 is LNHDA and CDR2 SQIVND (reference sequence). CDR3 sequence: CASSIRDSNYGYTF. CDR3 bases: TGTGCCAGTAGTATTCGGGACAGCAACTATGGCTACACCTTC.